The rows below give T cell receptor beta chains drawn from one sample of a study of Graves' ophthalmopathy and Graves' hyperthyroidism. One entry per CDR3 protein results from TCRdb running MiXCR on the multiplex PCR reads. The sample holds about 640,000 distinct CDR3 sequences; about two fifths are singletons and the top ten take 3% to 4%. Sequenced input: peripheral blood. All receptors come from an adult man with Graves' ophthalmopathy. Both conserved end residues are part of each CDR3. The D gene is left open where the match is weak. Clone size is shown for a subset of rows, as once, few, many or a class of expanded clone.

cdr3_aa cdr3_nt clone_size j_call v_call d_call
CASKFGQNTEAFF TGTGCCAGCAAGTTTGGTCAGAACACTGAAGCTTTCTTT - TRBJ1-1 TRBV2 -
CSATGTEGSYNSPLHF TGCAGTGCTACCGGGACAGAAGGCTCCTATAATTCACCCCTCCACTTT - TRBJ1-6 TRBV20-1 TRBD1
CASSSLGQGVLSPLHF TGTGCCAGCAGCTCATTGGGGCAGGGGGTGTTGTCACCCCTCCACTTT - TRBJ1-6 TRBV11-2 TRBD1
CAIAEVPLYGYTF TGTGCCATCGCGGAGGTCCCCCTCTATGGCTACACCTTC many TRBJ1-2 TRBV10-3 -
CASSRQGLEKLFF TGTGCCAGCAGCCGACAGGGGCTGGAAAAACTGTTTTTT - TRBJ1-4 TRBV7-2 TRBD1
CASSFVDRRGEQYF TGTGCCAGCAGTTTCGTCGACAGGAGGGGCGAGCAGTACTTC many TRBJ2-7 TRBV12-3/TRBV12-4 -
CASSVGTGRDGYTF TGTGCCAGCAGCGTAGGGACAGGGAGGGATGGCTACACCTTC - TRBJ1-2 TRBV9 TRBD1
CASSIGWGSSYEQYF TGTGCCAGTAGTATCGGGTGGGGGAGCTCCTACGAGCAGTACTTC many TRBJ2-7 TRBV19 -
CASSASQGQPYEQYF TGTGCCAGCAGCGCCTCCCAGGGACAGCCCTACGAGCAGTACTTC many TRBJ2-7 TRBV7-3 TRBD1
CAISPTGSRNEQFF TGTGCCATCAGCCCGACAGGGTCACGCAATGAGCAGTTCTTC - TRBJ2-1 TRBV10-3 TRBD1
CASCDGGSLSPQHF TGTGCCAGTTGTGACGGGGGGAGCCTTTCGCCCCAGCATTTT once TRBJ1-5 TRBV19 -
CASSAGTGNQPQHF TGTGCCAGCAGTGCCGGGACTGGGAATCAGCCCCAGCATTTT many TRBJ1-5 TRBV19 -
CSARDLQGASYEQYF TGCAGTGCTAGAGATCTACAGGGGGCCTCCTACGAGCAGTACTTC few TRBJ2-7 TRBV20-1 TRBD1
CASSEGGTIQETQYF TGTGCCAGCAGTGAAGGAGGGACGATTCAAGAGACCCAGTACTTC - TRBJ2-5 TRBV25-1 -
CASSQDLGQPLHF TGCGCCAGCAGCCAAGATCTTGGGCAGCCCCTCCACTTT many TRBJ1-6 TRBV4-1 -
CASTDRVDEKLFF TGTGCCAGCACGGACAGGGTGGATGAAAAACTGTTTTTT - TRBJ1-4 TRBV7-9 TRBD1
CSATSPMENYEQYF TGCAGTGCTACCTCCCCCATGGAGAACTACGAGCAGTACTTC many TRBJ2-7 TRBV20-1 -
CSATPFGRESYNEQYF TGCAGTGCTACCCCCTTTGGGCGGGAGAGCTACAATGAGCAGTACTTC - TRBJ2-7 TRBV20-1 TRBD2
CASSRAGDLTGELFF TGTGCCAGCAGTCGGGCAGGGGATCTGACCGGGGAGCTGTTTTTT many TRBJ2-2 TRBV25-1 -
CSAEGRRTNTEAFF TGCAGTGCTGAGGGTCGGAGGACCAACACTGAAGCTTTCTTT many TRBJ1-1 TRBV20-1 -
CSAEGGQTGYTEAFF TGCAGTGCTGAGGGGGGACAGACAGGGTACACTGAAGCTTTCTTT many TRBJ1-1 TRBV20-1 TRBD1
CASSALLGGEADTQYF TGTGCCAGCAGCGCCCTACTAGGGGGCGAGGCAGATACGCAGTATTTT - TRBJ2-3 TRBV11-3 TRBD1
CAISEAGWAEAFF TGTGCCATCAGTGAGGCAGGGTGGGCTGAAGCTTTCTTT - TRBJ1-1 TRBV10-3 -